A single sample is the source of the 23 T cell receptor beta chains below, sequenced in a study of Ad26.COV2.S vaccination and SARS-CoV-2 variants. Produced via immunoSEQ multiplex PCR; TCRdb's table is partial and in-frame only. The repertoire holds just over 350,000 clones, with around 92% as singletons. The sample in question was peripheral blood, obtained after recovery from COVID-19. The receptors come from a human donor who had recovered from COVID-19.

This clone came up a few times. The CDR3 is CASSGGLAGANNEQFF. CDR3 DNA: TGTGCCAGCAGCGGCGGCCTAGCGGGGGCGAACAATGAGCAGTTCTTC. This chain connects TRBV9 to TRBJ2-1, with 10 bases fitting TRBD2. Trimming cost V 3 bases and J 5 bases; bases outside gene matches: 8. Germline CDR1 and CDR2: SGDLS and YYNGEE. The CDR3 totals 16 residues. Full variable domain (outside the CDR3, taken from reference TRBV9 and TRBJ2-1): DSGVTQTPKHLITATGQRVTLRCSPRSGDLSVYWYQQSLDQGLQFLIQYYNGEERAKGNILERFSAQQFPDLHSELNLSSLELGDSALYFCASSGGLAGANNEQFFGPGTRLTVL.

The chain couples TRBV7-9 to TRBJ2-1, with 8 bases that match TRBD1. J gave up 8 bases and V 6 bases, and 12 bases lay outside the gene matches. The CDR3 runs to 15 residues. Germline V gene data show CDR1 as SEHNR and CDR2 as FQNEAQ (reference sequence). The CDR3, as DNA: TGTGCCAGCAGGCCAACCGGACAGGGTATCGATGAGCAGTTCTTC. The encoded protein is CASRPTGQGIDEQFF.

DNA of the CDR3: TGTGCCAGCTCACCACCAGTGGTTCAAGAGACCCAGTACTTC. It encodes CASSPPVVQETQYF. This chain connects TRBV18 to TRBJ2-5; D unclear. CDR3 length: 14 amino acids. Germline values: CDR1 KGHSH, CDR2 LQKENI. The ends were cut back, 0 bases at V and 2 bases at J, with 7 bases in the middle.

The chain's CDR3 is CASSHTGFNEKLFF. CDR3 nucleotides: TGTGCCAGCAGCCACACAGGATTTAATGAAAAACTGTTTTTT. The chain carries TRBV3-1 (or the pseudogene TRBV3-2) and TRBJ1-4, with D perhaps TRBD1 (5 bases). This CDR3 spans 14 amino acids. The germline gives CDR1 LGHDT, CDR2 YNNKEL (reference sequence). Trimming shortened V by 3 bases and J by 4 bases, and 9 bases separated the two germline ends.

This chain uses TRBV6-5 with TRBJ2-2; D is unresolved. V was trimmed by 6 bases and J by 4 bases, leaving 9 bases between them. Looked up from germline, CDR1 is MNHEY and CDR2 is SVGAGI. The CDR3 is 13 amino acids. CDR3 protein: CASRGLSTGELFF. The CDR3 region has the DNA TGTGCCAGCAGAGGGTTGAGCACCGGGGAGCTGTTTTTT.

The chain joins TRBV9 to TRBJ1-4, with 8 bases aligning to TRBD1. The V segment lost 2 bases and the J segment 0 bases; nucleotides outside the gene matches: 6. Germline loops: CDR1 SGDLS, CDR2 YYNGEE. The CDR3 has 17 amino acids. CDR3 nucleotide sequence: TGTGCCAGCAGCGTCACGGGACAGGTAGCAACTAATGAAAAACTGTTTTTT. It translates to CASSVTGQVATNEKLFF.

A word on this clone: Other nucleotide sequences from this sample produce the same CDR3. This sequence joins TRBV24-1 and TRBJ2-5; D perhaps matches TRBD2 (5 bases). The CDR3 contains 13 residues. With 10 bases removed from V and 5 bases from J, the gap between germline ends came to 16 bases. Germline V gene lookup returns CDR1 KGHDR and CDR2 SFDVKD. CDR3 in amino acids: CATSGRAGETQYF. CDR3 sequence (DNA): TGTGCCACGTCGGGAAGGGCAGGTGAGACCCAGTACTTC.

The rearrangement joins TRBV4-2 to TRBJ1-5, with a weak D call TRBD1 (6 bases). Trimming took off 4 bases at V and 5 bases at J, with 15 bases between the two ends. The germline V gene has CDR1 LGHNA and CDR2 YNFKEQ. This CDR3 is 15 amino acids long. The CDR3 here is CASSRNRVGDQPQHF. The CDR3 DNA reads TGTGCCAGCAGCCGGAACAGGGTGGGCGATCAGCCCCAGCATTTT.

V is TRBV7-3 and J is TRBJ2-5; the D gene could be TRBD1 or TRBD2 (6 bases each). This CDR3 region has 14 residues. With 2 bases removed from V and 2 bases from J, the gap between germline ends came to 9 bases. In germline, CDR1 is SGHTA, CDR2 FQGTGA. CDR3 amino acids: CASSLGGLQETQYF. The CDR3 DNA sequence: TGTGCCAGCAGCTTAGGGGGGCTACAAGAGACCCAGTACTTC.

The V gene is TRBV6-6, the J gene TRBJ1-2, with TRBD1 matching 10 bases. The CDR3 consists of 13 residues. Trimming at V came to 4 bases and at J to 14 bases, leaving 10 bases not matched to a gene. Germline V lookup: CDR1 MNHNY, CDR2 SVGAGI (reference sequence). This CDR3 reads CASSSGTGVQKTF. CDR3 sequence (DNA): TGTGCCAGCAGTTCCGGGACAGGGGTACAAAAAACCTTC.

CDR3: CASSDLGGYNSPLHF. The CDR3 region has the DNA TGTGCCAGCAGCGACTTGGGGGGATATAATTCACCCCTCCACTTT. The V gene is TRBV9, the J gene TRBJ1-6; D is possibly TRBD1 (5 bases). CDR3 length: 15 residues. The V gene's germline CDR1 is SGDLS and CDR2 YYNGEE. The V and J ends lost 3 bases and 4 bases respectively, with 11 bases between them.

The rearrangement uses TRBV6-1 and TRBJ2-1; D gene ambiguous. This CDR3 is 17 amino acids long. CDR1 and CDR2 from the germline V gene are MNHNS and SASEGT. V was trimmed by 3 bases and J by 0 bases, leaving 15 bases between them. The CDR3 sequence is CASSDKMWVSSYNEQFF. CDR3 coding DNA: TGTGCCAGCAGTGATAAAATGTGGGTTAGCTCCTACAATGAGCAGTTCTTC.

This chain uses TRBV10-3 with TRBJ2-5; 8 bases fit TRBD2. The CDR3 is made up of 16 amino acids. Trimming took 0 bases from V and 5 from J; bases not matched to a gene: 8. Germline V gene data show CDR1 as ENHRY and CDR2 as SYGVKD. The DNA for the CDR3 is TGTGCCATCAGTGAGTCTAGCGGGGCGTCCCGTGAGACCCAGTACTTC. It specifies CAISESSGASRETQYF.

The chain joins TRBV2 to TRBJ2-5; D is perhaps TRBD1 (5 bases). Deletions cut 3 bases from V and 4 bases from J, with 15 bases between. The CDR3 is 15 amino acids. The germline V gene has CDR1 SNHLY and CDR2 FYNNEI. The CDR3 coding sequence is TGTGCCAGCAGTGAGGTGCGGATTGGGGCAGAGACCCAGTACTTC. Its translation: CASSEVRIGAETQYF. The variable domain in full, completed from reference TRBV2 and TRBJ2-5, reads EPEVTQTPSHQVTQMGQEVILRCVPISNHLYFYWYRQILGQKVEFLVSFYNNEISEKSEIFDDQFSVERPDGSNFTLKIRSTKLEDSAMYFCASSEVRIGAETQYFGPGTRLLVL.

The J gene is TRBJ1-1, the V gene TRBV3-1 (or the pseudogene TRBV3-2); maybe TRBD1 (5 bases). Trimming cost V 0 bases and J 5 bases, with 16 bases left between them. CDR1 and CDR2 from the germline V gene are LGHDT and YNNKEL (reference sequence). CDR3 size: 16 residues. CDR3 DNA: TGTGCCAGCAGCCAAGATCTTTCGGGGGTTGAAACTGAAGCTTTCTTT. It specifies CASSQDLSGVETEAFF.

The rearrangement links TRBV7-6 to TRBJ1-1; D gene ambiguous. Germline loops: CDR1 SGHVS, CDR2 FNYEAQ. CDR3 length: 14 residues. V lost 1 base and J lost 2, with 8 bases in between. The CDR3 protein is CASSLGGFNTEAFF. The CDR3 nucleotides are TGTGCCAGCAGCTTAGGTGGATTTAACACTGAAGCTTTCTTT. The entire variable domain, with the rest obtained from reference TRBV7-6 and TRBJ1-1, is as follows: GAGVSQSPRYKVTKRGQDVALRCDPISGHVSLYWYRQALGQGPEFLTYFNYEAQQDKSGLPNDRFSAERPEGSISTLTIQRTEQRDSAMYRCASSLGGFNTEAFFGQGTRLTVV.

The chain joins TRBV11-2 to TRBJ1-5; no reliable D call. The CDR3 consists of 13 residues. Trimming took 3 bases from V and 4 from J, leaving 7 bases between them. Germline V gives CDR1 SGHAT, CDR2 FQNNGV. CDR3 nucleotides: TGTGCCAGCAGCTTTCAGGAGAATCAGCCCCAGCATTTT. Its translation is CASSFQENQPQHF.

The CDR3 sequence: CASSQGRRETQYF. The CDR3, as DNA: TGCGCCAGCAGCCAGGGGAGGAGAGAGACCCAGTACTTC. V and J are TRBV4-1 and TRBJ2-5; a possible D gene is TRBD2 (6 bases). The V gene's germline CDR1 is MGHRA and CDR2 YSYEKL. V was clipped by 3 bases and J by 4 bases, with 9 bases between them. The CDR3 has 13 amino acids.

V is TRBV6-5 and J is TRBJ2-7, with a possible D match to TRBD2 (6 bases). V was cut by 7 bases and J by 4 bases, with 17 bases left in between. Germline V CDR1 and CDR2: MNHEY, SVGAGI. The CDR3 contains 14 residues. The CDR3: CASTVGRIRYEQYF. In DNA, the CDR3 is TGTGCCAGCACGGTCGGGAGAATACGTTACGAGCAGTACTTC.

Only one count was recorded for this clone. This chain connects TRBV20-1 to TRBJ1-6; D gene unclear. Germline CDR1 DFQATT, CDR2 SNEGSKA (reference sequence). Trimming cost V 3 bases and J 0 bases, with 12 bases left between them. CDR3 size: 16 residues. CDR3 DNA: TGCAGTGCTAGTTACAGCGTGAGCTCCTATAATTCACCCCTCCACTTT. Amino acid sequence: CSASYSVSSYNSPLHF.

As to this clone: Within the sample, other DNA sequences also encode this same CDR3. The chain links TRBV27 to TRBJ1-1; weak D call: TRBD1 (5 bases). Trimming removed 3 bases from V and 0 bases from J, with 8 bases in between. The germline gives CDR1 MNHEY, CDR2 SMNVEV (reference sequence). This CDR3 is built from 14 residues. CDR3 DNA: TGTGCCAGCAGTTTGGGGACTGTGAACACTGAAGCTTTCTTT. Translating it yields CASSLGTVNTEAFF.

V is TRBV19 and J is TRBJ2-7; a possible D gene is TRBD2 (6 bases). The CDR3 is 12 residues long. Germline loops: CDR1 LNHDA, CDR2 SQIVND (reference sequence). Trimming cost V 8 bases and J 2 bases, with 10 bases left between them. Here the CDR3 DNA reads TGTGCCAGTGGCCCGGGAGCCTACGAGCAGTACTTC. As protein: CASGPGAYEQYF.

This rearrangement joins TRBV18 to TRBJ2-2, with 10 bases that match TRBD2. Unmatched junction bases numbered 5, after V lost 3 bases and J lost 1 base. CDR1 is KGHSH and CDR2 is LQKENI in the germline V gene. CDR3 length: 17 residues. DNA for the CDR3: TGTGCCAGCTCACCCTCCGGACTAGCGGAGAACACCGGGGAGCTGTTTTTT. This gives the protein CASSPSGLAENTGELFF.